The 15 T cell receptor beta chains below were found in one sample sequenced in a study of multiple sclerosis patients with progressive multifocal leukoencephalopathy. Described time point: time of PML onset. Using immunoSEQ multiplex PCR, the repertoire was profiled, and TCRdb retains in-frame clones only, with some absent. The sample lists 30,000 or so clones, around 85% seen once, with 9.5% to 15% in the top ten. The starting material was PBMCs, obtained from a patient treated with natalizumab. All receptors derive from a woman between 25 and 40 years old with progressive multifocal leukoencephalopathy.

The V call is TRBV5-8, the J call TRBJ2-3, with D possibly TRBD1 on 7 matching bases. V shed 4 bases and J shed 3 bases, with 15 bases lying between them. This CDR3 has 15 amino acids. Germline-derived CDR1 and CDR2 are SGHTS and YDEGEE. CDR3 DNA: TGTGCCAGCAGCGCACCAGGGGGGCCAACAGATACGCAGTATTTT. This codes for CASSAPGGPTDTQYF.

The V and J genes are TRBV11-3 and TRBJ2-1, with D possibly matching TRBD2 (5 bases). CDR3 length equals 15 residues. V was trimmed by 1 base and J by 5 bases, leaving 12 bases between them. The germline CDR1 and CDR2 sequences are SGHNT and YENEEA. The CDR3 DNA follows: TGTGCCAGCAGCTTAGGAAGCGGAAGGGACAATGAGCAGTTCTTC. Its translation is CASSLGSGRDNEQFF. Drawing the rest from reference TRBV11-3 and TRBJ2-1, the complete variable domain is EAGVVQSPRYKIIEKKQPVAFWCNPISGHNTLYWYLQNLGQGPELLIRYENEEAVDDSQLPKDRFSAERLKGVDSTLKIQPAELGDSAVYLCASSLGSGRDNEQFFGPGTRLTVL.

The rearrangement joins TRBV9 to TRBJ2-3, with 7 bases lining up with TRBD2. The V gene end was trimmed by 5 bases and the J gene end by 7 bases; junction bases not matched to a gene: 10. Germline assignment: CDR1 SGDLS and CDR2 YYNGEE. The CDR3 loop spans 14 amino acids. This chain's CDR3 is CASSLAVGWNTQYF. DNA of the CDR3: TGTGCCAGCAGTCTAGCGGTGGGATGGAATACGCAGTATTTT.

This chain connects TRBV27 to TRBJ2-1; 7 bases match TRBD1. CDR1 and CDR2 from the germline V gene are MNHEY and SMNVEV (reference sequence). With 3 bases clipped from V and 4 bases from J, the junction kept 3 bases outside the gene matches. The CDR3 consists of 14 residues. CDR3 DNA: TGTGCCAGCAGTTTGGGCAGGGGGTACAATGAGCAGTTCTTC. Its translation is CASSLGRGYNEQFF.

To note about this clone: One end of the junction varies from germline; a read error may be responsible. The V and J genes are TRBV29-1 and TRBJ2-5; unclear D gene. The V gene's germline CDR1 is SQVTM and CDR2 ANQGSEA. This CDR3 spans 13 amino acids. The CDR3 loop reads CSIEDPYAETQYF. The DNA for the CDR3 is TGCAGCATTGAGGACCCTTACGCGGAGACCCAGTACTTC. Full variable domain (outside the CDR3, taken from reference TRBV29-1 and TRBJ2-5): SAVISQKPSRDICQRGTSLTIQCQVDSQVTMMFWYRQQPGQSLTLIATANQGSEATYESGFVIDKFPISRPNLTFSTLTVSNMSPEDSSIYLCSIEDPYAETQYFGPGTRLLVL.

CDR3 region: CATSRDRGGGITDTQYF. CDR3 DNA: TGTGCCACCAGCAGAGATCGGGGAGGAGGAATCACAGATACGCAGTATTTT. V usage is TRBV15 and J usage is TRBJ2-3, with D perhaps TRBD2 (6 bases). V was clipped by 0 bases and J by 2 bases, with 15 bases between them. Germline CDR1 reads LNHNV; CDR2 reads YYDKDF (reference sequence). This CDR3 contains 17 residues.

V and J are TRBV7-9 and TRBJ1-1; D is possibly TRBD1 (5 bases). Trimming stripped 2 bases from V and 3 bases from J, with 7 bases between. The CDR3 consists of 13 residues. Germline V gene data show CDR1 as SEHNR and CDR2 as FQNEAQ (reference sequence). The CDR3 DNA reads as TGTGCCAGCAGCTTAAGGGACGACACTGAAGCTTTCTTT. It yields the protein CASSLRDDTEAFF.

The CDR3 sequence: CASSLVSREKGSPLHF. The DNA of the CDR3 is TGTGCCAGCAGCTTGGTGTCCAGGGAAAAAGGTTCACCCCTCCACTTT. V is TRBV5-8 and J is TRBJ1-6, with a weak D call TRBD1 (5 bases). Per the germline V gene, CDR1 is SGHTS and CDR2 is YDEGEE. The CDR3 runs to 16 residues. V was cut by 0 bases and J by 9 bases, with 16 bases left in between.

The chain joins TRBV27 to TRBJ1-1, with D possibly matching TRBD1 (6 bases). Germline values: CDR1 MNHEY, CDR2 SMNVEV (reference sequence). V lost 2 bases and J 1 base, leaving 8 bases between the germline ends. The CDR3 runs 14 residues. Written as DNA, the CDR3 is TGTGCCAGCAGTTTAGCACAGGGGAACACTGAAGCTTTCTTT. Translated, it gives CASSLAQGNTEAFF.

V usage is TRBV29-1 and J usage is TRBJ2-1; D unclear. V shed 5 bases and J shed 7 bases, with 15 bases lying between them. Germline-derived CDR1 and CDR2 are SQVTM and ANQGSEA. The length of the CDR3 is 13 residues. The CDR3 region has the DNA TGCAGCGTTCACCCGGGCCCGAGGAATGAGCAGTTCTTC. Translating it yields CSVHPGPRNEQFF.

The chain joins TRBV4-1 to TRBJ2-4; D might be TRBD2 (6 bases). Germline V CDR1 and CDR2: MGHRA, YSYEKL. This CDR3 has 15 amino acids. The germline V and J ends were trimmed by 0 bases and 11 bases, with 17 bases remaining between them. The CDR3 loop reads CASSQDLAEGRVQYF. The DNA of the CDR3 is TGCGCCAGCAGCCAAGATCTTGCGGAGGGTAGGGTTCAGTACTTC.

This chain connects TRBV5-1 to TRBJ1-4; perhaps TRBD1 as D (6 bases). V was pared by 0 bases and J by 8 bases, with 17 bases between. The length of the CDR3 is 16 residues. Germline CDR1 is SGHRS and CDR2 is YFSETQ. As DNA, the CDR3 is TGCGCCAGCAGCTTGGGCAGGGGAATGACTTACGAAAAACTGTTTTTT. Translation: CASSLGRGMTYEKLFF.

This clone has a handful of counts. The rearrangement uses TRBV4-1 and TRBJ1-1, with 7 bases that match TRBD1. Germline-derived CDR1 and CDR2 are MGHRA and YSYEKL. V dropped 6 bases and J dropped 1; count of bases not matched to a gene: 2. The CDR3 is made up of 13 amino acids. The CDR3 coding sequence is TGCGCCAGCAGTTACAGGGGGAACACTGAAGCTTTCTTT. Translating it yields CASSYRGNTEAFF.

CDR3 protein: CASSDRGRADTQYF. The CDR3 coding sequence is TGTGCCAGCAGTGACAGGGGCCGAGCGGATACGCAGTATTTT. The chain recombines TRBV6-4 with TRBJ2-3, with D possibly TRBD1 on 5 matching bases. V shed 2 bases and J shed 6 bases, with 12 bases lying between them. Looked up from germline, CDR1 is MRHNA and CDR2 is SNTAGT. This CDR3 has 14 amino acids.

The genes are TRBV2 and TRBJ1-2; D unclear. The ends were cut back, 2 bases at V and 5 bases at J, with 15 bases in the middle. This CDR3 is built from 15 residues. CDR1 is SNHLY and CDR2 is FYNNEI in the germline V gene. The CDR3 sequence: CASSELGGFSYGYTF. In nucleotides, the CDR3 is TGTGCCAGCAGTGAACTGGGCGGATTCTCATATGGCTACACCTTC.